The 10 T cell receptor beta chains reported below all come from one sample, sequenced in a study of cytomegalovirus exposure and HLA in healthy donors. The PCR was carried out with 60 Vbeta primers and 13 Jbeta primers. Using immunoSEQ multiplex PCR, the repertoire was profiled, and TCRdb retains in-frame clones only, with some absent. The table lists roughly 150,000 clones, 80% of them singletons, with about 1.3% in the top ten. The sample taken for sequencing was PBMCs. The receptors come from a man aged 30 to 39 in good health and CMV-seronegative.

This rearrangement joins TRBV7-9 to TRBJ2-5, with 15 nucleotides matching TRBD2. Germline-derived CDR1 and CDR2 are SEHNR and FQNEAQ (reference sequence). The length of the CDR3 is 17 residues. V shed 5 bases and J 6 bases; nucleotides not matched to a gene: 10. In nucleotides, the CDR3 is TGTGCCAGCAGCCCAAAGGGTGGGACTAGCGGGGGGAAGACCCAGTACTTC. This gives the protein CASSPKGGTSGGKTQYF. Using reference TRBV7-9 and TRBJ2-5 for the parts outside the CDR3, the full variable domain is DTGVSQNPRHKITKRGQNVTFRCDPISEHNRLYWYRQTLGQGPEFLTYFQNEAQLEKSRLLSDRFSAERPKGSFSTLEIQRTEQGDSAMYLCASSPKGGTSGGKTQYFGPGTRLLVL.

DNA for the CDR3: TGTGCCAGCAGCGCCGAGGGCGGGTGGGGCGAGCAGTACTTC. Its translation is CASSAEGGWGEQYF. V usage is TRBV9 and J usage is TRBJ2-7; D is perhaps TRBD2 (5 bases). Looked up from germline, CDR1 is SGDLS and CDR2 is YYNGEE. This CDR3 has 14 residues. Trimming took off 3 bases at V and 6 bases at J, with 16 bases between the two ends.

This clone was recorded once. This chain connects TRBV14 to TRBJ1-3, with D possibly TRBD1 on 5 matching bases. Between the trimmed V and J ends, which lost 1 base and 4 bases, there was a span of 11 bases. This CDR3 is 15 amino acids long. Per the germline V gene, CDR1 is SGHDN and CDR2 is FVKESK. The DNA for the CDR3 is TGTGCCAGCAGCCAAGGAGGGGCGGGAGGAAACACCATATATTTT. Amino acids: CASSQGGAGGNTIYF.

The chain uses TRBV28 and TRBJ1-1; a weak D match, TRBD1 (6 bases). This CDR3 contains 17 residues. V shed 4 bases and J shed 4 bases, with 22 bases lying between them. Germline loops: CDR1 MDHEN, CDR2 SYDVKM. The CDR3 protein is CASSSPRGPNLSTEAFF. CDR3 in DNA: TGTGCCAGCAGTTCCCCCAGGGGTCCCAATCTGAGCACTGAAGCTTTCTTT. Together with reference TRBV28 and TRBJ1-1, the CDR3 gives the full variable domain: DVKVTQSSRYLVKRTGEKVFLECVQDMDHENMFWYRQDPGLGLRLIYFSYDVKMKEKGDIPEGYSVSREKKERFSLILESASTNQTSMYLCASSSPRGPNLSTEAFFGQGTRLTVV.

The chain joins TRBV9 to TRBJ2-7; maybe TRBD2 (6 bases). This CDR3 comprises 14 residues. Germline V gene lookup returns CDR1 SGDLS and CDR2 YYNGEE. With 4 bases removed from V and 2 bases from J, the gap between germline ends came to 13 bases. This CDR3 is CASSTRDGAYEQYF. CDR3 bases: TGTGCCAGCAGCACGCGGGACGGGGCCTACGAGCAGTACTTC.

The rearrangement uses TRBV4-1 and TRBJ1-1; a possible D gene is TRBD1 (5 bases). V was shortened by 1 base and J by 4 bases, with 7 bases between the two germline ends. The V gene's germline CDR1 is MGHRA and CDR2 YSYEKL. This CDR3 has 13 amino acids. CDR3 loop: CASSQAGLTEAFF. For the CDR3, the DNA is TGCGCCAGCAGCCAAGCGGGACTCACTGAAGCTTTCTTT.

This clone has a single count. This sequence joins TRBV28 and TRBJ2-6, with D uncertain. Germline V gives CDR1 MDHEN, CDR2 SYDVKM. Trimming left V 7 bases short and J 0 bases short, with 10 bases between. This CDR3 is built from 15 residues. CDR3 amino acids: CASTKPSSGANVLTF. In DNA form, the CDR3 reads TGTGCCAGCACAAAACCTAGCTCTGGGGCCAACGTCCTGACTTTC.

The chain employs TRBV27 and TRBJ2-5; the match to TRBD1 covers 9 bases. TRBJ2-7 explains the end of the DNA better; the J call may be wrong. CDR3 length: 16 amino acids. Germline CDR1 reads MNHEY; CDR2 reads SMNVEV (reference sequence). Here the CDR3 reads CASSFGLPGQGYEQYF. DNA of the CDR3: TGTGCCAGCAGTTTCGGATTACCGGGACAGGGCTACGAGCAGTACTTC.

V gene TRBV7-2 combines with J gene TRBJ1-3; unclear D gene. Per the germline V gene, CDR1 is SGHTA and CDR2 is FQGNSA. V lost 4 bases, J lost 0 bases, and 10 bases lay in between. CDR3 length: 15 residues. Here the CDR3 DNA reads TGTGCCAGCAGCTCGGGGATCCTCTCTGGAAACACCATATATTTT. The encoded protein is CASSSGILSGNTIYF.

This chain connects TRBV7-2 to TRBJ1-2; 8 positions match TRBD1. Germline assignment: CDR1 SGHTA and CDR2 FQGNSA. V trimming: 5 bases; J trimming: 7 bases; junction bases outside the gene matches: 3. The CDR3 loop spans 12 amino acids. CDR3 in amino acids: CASSTDRGGYTF. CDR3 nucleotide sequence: TGTGCCAGCAGCACAGACAGGGGTGGCTACACCTTC.